Here is one TCR beta chain with its context. This clonotype was seen more than once but under ten times. No cognate antigen has been identified for it. Within one base of it there is no much larger clone, and no base qualities were kept. The sample's treatment or condition, from its label and the paper: live attenuated yellow fever vaccine strain. At each blood-draw timepoint, two biological replicates of bulk PBMCs were collected. A standard Ficoll-Paque protocol was used to isolate PBMCs from peripheral blood. TriZol was used to extract RNA from bulk PBMCs, from CD4 and CD8 fractions, and from dextramer-positive and dextramer-negative fractions. The entry originates in a study of T cells after yellow fever vaccination (dated by TCRdb to between 2018 and 2021). Broadly, across the study: The SMART-Seq v4 Ultra Low Input RNA kit was used to prepare libraries from fractions with low cell numbers. To follow T-cell clones before and after primary and booster YFV17D yellow fever vaccination, bulk TCR alpha and beta repertoires were sequenced over time. Two healthy male donors, one aged 18 to 29 and one aged 30 to 40 years, were included in the cohort. Blood samples were taken at several timepoints before and after primary and secondary immunization, and bulk PBMC replicates and cell subsets were isolated. Study-wide conclusions, independent of this receptor: The study included only two donors, which limits how far the findings can be generalized. The secondary T-cell response was weaker than the primary response but faster, peaking on day 5 instead of day 15. A small fraction of clonotypes appeared in both the CD4 and CD8 compartments, likely as a result of convergent recombination. After the booster, most of the clones that had expanded following primary vaccination were detected again (around 95% of CD4 and roughly 90% of CD8), which suggests that memory was broadly maintained. Computational filtering was required because FACS-sorted repertoires could contain abundant contaminating clonotypes from the bulk population.

The germline V gene yields SGHTA for CDR1 and FQGNSA for CDR2. From its cysteine to its phenylalanine, the CDR3 spans 14 amino acids. Just the 42-base CDR3 DNA is kept, in frame starting at base 1. V loses 5 bases, J loses 6 bases, and the germline ends lie 16 bases apart. The instrument given in TCRdb is Illumina NovaSeq 6000. TCR cDNA was made using 5'RACE template switching, a step that added a universal primer site and unique molecular identifiers. Priming for cDNA synthesis came from both the TCR alpha and TCR beta constant segments. Library amplification involved two PCR steps, and the second step added sample barcodes and sequencing adapters. Sequencing of libraries was done on Illumina HiSeq 2500 (2x100 bp) or NovaSeq (2x150 bp). Concerning the study's data processing: MIGEC was used to demultiplex reads and collapse the reads into UMI consensus sequences, and MiXCR was used for V(D)J alignment. Vaccine-responding clonotypes were identified with edgeR using replicate PBMC samples, with FDR below 0.01 and a log2 fold change above 5 up to day 15 being required. Each bulk clonotype received a CD4 or CD8 identity based on whether the sequenced CD4 or CD8 repertoire contained that clonotype at higher abundance. TCRdb reprocessing: public reads trimmed at Q25 with fastp, clones called with MiXCR, in-frame beta chains kept. Here each entry gathers all rows of one CDR3 protein and keeps the most common genes and DNA. The V and J calls here are based on TCRdb, not the publication. The sample data list 250,000 to 400,000 distinct CDR3 sequences, and about 4% of these were observed just once. Approximately 25% of the sample is taken by the ten largest.

Recombination joined TRBV7-2 with TRBJ1-2; D gene: possibly TRBD1, on 6 matching bases. This receptor was identified in a man aged 18 to 30 who received the YFV17D yellow fever vaccine. The material sequenced was PBMCs, taken 5 days after the yellow fever booster vaccination. The DNA is as follows: TGTGCCAGCAGCCCGTCTTGGACAGCTGATGGCTACACCTTC. Translated, this is CASSPSWTADGYTF.